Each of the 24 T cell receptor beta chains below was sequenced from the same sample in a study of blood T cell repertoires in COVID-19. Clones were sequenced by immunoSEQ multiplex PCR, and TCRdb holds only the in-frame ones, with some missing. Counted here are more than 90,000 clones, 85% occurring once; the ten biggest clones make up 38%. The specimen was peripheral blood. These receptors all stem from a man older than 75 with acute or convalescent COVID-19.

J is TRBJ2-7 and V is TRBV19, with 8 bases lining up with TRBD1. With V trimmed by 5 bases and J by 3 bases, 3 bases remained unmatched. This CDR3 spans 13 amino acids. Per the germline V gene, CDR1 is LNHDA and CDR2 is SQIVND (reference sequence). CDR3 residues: CASSAGQGYEQYF. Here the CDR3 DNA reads TGTGCCAGTAGTGCCGGACAGGGCTACGAGCAGTACTTC.

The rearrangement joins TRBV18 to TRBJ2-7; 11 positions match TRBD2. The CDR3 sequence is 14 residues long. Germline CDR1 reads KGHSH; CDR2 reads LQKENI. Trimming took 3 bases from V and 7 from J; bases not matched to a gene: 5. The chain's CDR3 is CASSPGTSGKEQYF. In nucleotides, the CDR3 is TGTGCCAGCTCACCTGGGACTAGCGGTAAGGAGCAGTACTTC.

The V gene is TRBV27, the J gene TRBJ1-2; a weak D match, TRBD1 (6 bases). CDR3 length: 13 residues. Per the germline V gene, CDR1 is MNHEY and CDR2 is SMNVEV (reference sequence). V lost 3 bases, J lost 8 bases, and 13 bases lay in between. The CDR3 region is CASSLTQGRGYTF. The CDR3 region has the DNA TGTGCCAGCAGTTTGACGCAGGGGAGAGGCTACACCTTC.

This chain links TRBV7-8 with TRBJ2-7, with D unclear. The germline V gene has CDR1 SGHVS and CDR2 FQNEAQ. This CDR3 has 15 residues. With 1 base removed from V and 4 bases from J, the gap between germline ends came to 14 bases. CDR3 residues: CASSLVRQTDYEQYF. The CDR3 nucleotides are TGTGCCAGCAGCTTAGTGCGCCAAACCGATTACGAGCAGTACTTC. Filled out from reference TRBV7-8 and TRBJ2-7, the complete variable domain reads GAGVSQSPRYKVAKRGQDVALRCDPISGHVSLFWYQQALGQGPEFLTYFQNEAQLDKSGLPSDRFFAERPEGSVSTLKIQRTQQEDSAVYLCASSLVRQTDYEQYFGPGTRLTVT.

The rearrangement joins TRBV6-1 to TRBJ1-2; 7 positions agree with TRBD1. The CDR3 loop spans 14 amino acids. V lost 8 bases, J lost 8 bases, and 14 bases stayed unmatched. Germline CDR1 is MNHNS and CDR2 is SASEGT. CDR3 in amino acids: CASLQTDRSGGYTF. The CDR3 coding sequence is TGTGCCAGCCTACAAACGGACAGGTCTGGCGGCTACACCTTC.

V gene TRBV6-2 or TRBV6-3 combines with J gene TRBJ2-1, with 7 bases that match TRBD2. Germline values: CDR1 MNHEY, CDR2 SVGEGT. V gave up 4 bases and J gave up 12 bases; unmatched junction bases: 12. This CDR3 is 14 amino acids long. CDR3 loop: CASSSVVMGGPQFF. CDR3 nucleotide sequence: TGTGCCAGCAGTTCCGTCGTGATGGGAGGGCCGCAGTTCTTC.

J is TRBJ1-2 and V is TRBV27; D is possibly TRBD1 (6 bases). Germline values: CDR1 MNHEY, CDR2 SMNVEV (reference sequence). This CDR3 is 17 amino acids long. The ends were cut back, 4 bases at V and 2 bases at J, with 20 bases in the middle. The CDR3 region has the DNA TGTGCCAGCAGTTCGGTAACAGGGATGGGGATAAACTATGGCTACACCTTC. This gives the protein CASSSVTGMGINYGYTF.

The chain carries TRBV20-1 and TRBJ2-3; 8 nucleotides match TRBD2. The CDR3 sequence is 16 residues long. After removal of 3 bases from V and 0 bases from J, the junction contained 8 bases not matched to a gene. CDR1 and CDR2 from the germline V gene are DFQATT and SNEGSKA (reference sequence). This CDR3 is CSASRREAPSTDTQYF. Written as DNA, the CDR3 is TGCAGTGCTAGTCGGCGGGAGGCCCCTAGCACAGATACGCAGTATTTT.

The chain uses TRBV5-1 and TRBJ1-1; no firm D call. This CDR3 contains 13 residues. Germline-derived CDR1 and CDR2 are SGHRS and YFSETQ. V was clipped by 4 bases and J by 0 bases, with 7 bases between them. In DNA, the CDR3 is TGCGCCAGCAGCGCGACAATGAACACTGAAGCTTTCTTT. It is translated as CASSATMNTEAFF.

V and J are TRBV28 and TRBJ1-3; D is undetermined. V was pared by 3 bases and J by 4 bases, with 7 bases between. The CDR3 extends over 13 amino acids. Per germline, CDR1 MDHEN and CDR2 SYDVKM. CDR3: CASSLAEGNTIYF. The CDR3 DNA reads TGTGCCAGCAGTTTGGCGGAAGGAAACACCATATATTTT.

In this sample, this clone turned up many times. The chain's CDR3 is CAIGEVSSGNTIYF. CDR3 sequence (DNA): TGTGCCATCGGAGAAGTTAGCTCTGGAAACACCATATATTTT. The chain carries TRBV10-3 and TRBJ1-3; D remains ambiguous. Germline assignment: CDR1 ENHRY and CDR2 SYGVKD. V was shortened by 8 bases and J by 0 bases, with 11 bases between the two germline ends. The CDR3 spans 14 residues.

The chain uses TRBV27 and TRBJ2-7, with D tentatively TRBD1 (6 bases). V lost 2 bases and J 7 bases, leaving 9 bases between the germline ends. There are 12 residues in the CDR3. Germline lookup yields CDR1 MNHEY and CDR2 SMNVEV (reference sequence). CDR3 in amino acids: CASSLVRGEQYF. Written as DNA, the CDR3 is TGTGCCAGCAGTTTAGTAAGGGGGGAGCAGTACTTC.

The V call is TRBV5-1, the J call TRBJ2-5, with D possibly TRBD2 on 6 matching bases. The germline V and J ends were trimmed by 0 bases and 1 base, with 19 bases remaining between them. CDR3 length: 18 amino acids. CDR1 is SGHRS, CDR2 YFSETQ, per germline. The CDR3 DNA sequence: TGCGCCAGCAGCTTGGAGGGGCGGGGCCCAACTCTCCAAGAGACCCAGTACTTC. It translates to CASSLEGRGPTLQETQYF.

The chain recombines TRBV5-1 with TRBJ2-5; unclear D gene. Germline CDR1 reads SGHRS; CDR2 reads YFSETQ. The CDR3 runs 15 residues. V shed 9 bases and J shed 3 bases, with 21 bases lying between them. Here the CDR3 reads CATKALPQREETQYF. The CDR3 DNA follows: TGCGCCACCAAGGCCTTGCCCCAACGGGAAGAGACCCAGTACTTC.

Here the CDR3 reads CASRRDRVTDTQYF. Here the CDR3 DNA reads TGTGCCAGCAGACGGGACAGGGTAACAGATACGCAGTATTTT. The rearrangement uses TRBV7-2 and TRBJ2-3; 9 bases map to TRBD1. CDR1 SGHTA and CDR2 FQGNSA come from the germline V gene. V lost 6 bases and J lost 3; bases outside the gene matches: 4. This CDR3 is built from 14 residues.

The CDR3 DNA follows: TGTGCCAGCAGCGTAGGGACAGGGGGCTATGAGCAGTTCTTC. It encodes CASSVGTGGYEQFF. The chain combines TRBV9 with TRBJ2-1; the match to TRBD1 covers 11 bases. The V gene end was trimmed by 0 bases and the J gene end by 8 bases; junction bases not matched to a gene: 1. Per germline, CDR1 SGDLS and CDR2 YYNGEE. The CDR3 totals 14 residues.

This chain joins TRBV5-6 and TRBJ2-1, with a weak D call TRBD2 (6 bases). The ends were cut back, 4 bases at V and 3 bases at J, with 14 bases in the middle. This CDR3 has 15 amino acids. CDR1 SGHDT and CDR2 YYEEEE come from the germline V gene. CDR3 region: CASSHLRRGYNEQFF. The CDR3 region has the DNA TGTGCCAGCAGCCATCTGCGGCGGGGCTACAATGAGCAGTTCTTC.

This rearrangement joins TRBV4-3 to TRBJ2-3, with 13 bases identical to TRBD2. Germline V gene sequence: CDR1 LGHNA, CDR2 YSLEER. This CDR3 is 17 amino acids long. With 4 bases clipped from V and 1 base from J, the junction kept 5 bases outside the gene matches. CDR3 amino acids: CASSRGLAGDGTDTQYF. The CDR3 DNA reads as TGCGCCAGCAGCCGAGGACTAGCGGGAGATGGCACAGATACGCAGTATTTT.

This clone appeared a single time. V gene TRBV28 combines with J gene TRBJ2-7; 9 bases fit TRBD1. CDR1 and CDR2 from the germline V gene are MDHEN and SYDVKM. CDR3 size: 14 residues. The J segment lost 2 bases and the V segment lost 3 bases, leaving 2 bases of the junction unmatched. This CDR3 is CASSFGTGTYEQYF. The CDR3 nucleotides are TGTGCCAGCAGTTTTGGGACAGGGACCTACGAGCAGTACTTC.

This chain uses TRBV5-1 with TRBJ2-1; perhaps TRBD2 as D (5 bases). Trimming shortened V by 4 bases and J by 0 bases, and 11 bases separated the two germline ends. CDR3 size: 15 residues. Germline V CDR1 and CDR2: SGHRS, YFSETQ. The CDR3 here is CASSPATSSYNEQFF. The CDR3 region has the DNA TGCGCCAGCAGCCCGGCTACTAGCTCCTACAATGAGCAGTTCTTC.

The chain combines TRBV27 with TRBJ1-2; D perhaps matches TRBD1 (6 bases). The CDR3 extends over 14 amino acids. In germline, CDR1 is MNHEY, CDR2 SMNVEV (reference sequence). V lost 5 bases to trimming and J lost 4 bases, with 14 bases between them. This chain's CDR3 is CASSPTAGAYGYTF. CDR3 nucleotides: TGTGCCAGCAGTCCTACAGCAGGGGCCTATGGCTACACCTTC.

This CDR3 is CASSYTGTYPEAFF. The DNA for the CDR3 is TGTGCCAGCAGTTACACAGGGACATATCCTGAAGCTTTCTTT. This chain uses TRBV6-6 with TRBJ1-1, with D possibly being TRBD1 (6 bases). Trimming pared 2 bases from V and 6 bases from J, leaving 13 bases between. Germline V gene sequence: CDR1 MNHNY, CDR2 SVGAGI (reference sequence). This CDR3 is built from 14 residues.

CDR3 in DNA: TGTGCCAGCAGTGAGATGGGACAGAAGAACTATGGCTACACCTTC. Translated, it gives CASSEMGQKNYGYTF. This rearrangement joins TRBV2 to TRBJ1-2; 7 nucleotides match TRBD1. The ends lost 3 bases at V and 2 bases at J; junction bases unmatched: 6. Germline CDR1 is SNHLY and CDR2 is FYNNEI. CDR3 length: 15 amino acids.

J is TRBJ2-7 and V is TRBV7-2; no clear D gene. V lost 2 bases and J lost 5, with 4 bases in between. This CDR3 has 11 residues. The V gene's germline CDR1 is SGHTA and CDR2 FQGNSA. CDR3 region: CASSLINEQYF. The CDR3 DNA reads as TGTGCCAGCAGCTTAATAAACGAGCAGTACTTC.